The 28 T cell receptor beta chains in this list originate from one sample, sequenced in a study of blood T cells in healthy people across ages. Combining a sample-barcoded 5' primer with a J-beta primer mix, a second PCR ran for about 7 to 11 cycles. TCRdb reprocessed the 5' RACE reads via MiXCR and lists one record per CDR3 protein. This table has 600,000 to 650,000 distinct CDR3 sequences, 58% appearing once. The sample taken for sequencing was blood. All receptors come from a man in his 60s in good health.

The V call is TRBV5-5, the J call TRBJ2-1; 8 bases are shared with TRBD2. The DNA end is more similar to TRBJ2-7, so the J call may be wrong. The length of the CDR3 is 14 residues. CDR1 is SGHKS and CDR2 is YYEKEE in the germline V gene (reference sequence). The CDR3 protein is CASSATSGNNEQYF. For the CDR3, the DNA is TGTGCCAGCAGCGCTACTAGCGGTAACAATGAGCAGTACTTC.

V is TRBV6-2 or TRBV6-3 and J is TRBJ2-7; 15 bases align to TRBD2. The ends lost 2 bases at V and 0 bases at J; junction bases unmatched: 11. The CDR3 is 20 residues long. Germline V gives CDR1 MNHEY, CDR2 SVGEGT. The CDR3 DNA is TGTGCCAGCAGTTACCCCGGACTAGCGGGGGGGCGCGCCATCTCCTACGAGCAGTACTTC. It specifies CASSYPGLAGGRAISYEQYF.

The J gene is TRBJ2-1, the V gene TRBV7-8; 9 bases agree with TRBD1. The CDR3 covers 14 residues. Per the germline V gene, CDR1 is SGHVS and CDR2 is FQNEAQ. V trimming: 8 bases; J trimming: 4 bases; junction bases outside the gene matches: 6. The CDR3: CASGTGGAYNEQFF. CDR3 in DNA: TGTGCCAGCGGTACAGGGGGCGCGTACAATGAGCAGTTCTTC.

The V and J genes are TRBV28 and TRBJ1-6; no clear D gene. Germline CDR1 is MDHEN and CDR2 is SYDVKM. Trimming cost V 0 bases and J 6 bases, with 6 bases left between them. The CDR3 contains 14 residues. The CDR3 DNA reads as TGTGCCAGCAGTTTATGGCAAGTTAATTCACCCCTCCACTTT. Translated: CASSLWQVNSPLHF.

This clonotype was found many times. This CDR3 reads CSVERTGTGYTF. For the CDR3, the DNA is TGCAGCGTTGAACGGACAGGGACTGGCTACACCTTC. This chain uses TRBV29-1 with TRBJ1-2; TRBD1 matches 8 bases. V was pared by 2 bases and J by 7 bases, with 3 bases of the junction left unmatched. The CDR3 runs 12 residues. From germline, CDR1 is SQVTM and CDR2 ANQGSEA. The full variable domain, rest sourced from reference TRBV29-1 and TRBJ1-2, is SAVISQKPSRDICQRGTSLTIQCQVDSQVTMMFWYRQQPGQSLTLIATANQGSEATYESGFVIDKFPISRPNLTFSTLTVSNMSPEDSSIYLCSVERTGTGYTFGSGTRLTVV.

This clonotype appeared a few times. The chain has TRBV20-1 and TRBJ2-4; 12 nucleotides agree with TRBD2. The J call is in doubt because the DNA end fits TRBJ2-7 better. The CDR3 is 15 amino acids. Germline V gene sequence: CDR1 DFQATT, CDR2 SNEGSKA (reference sequence). In DNA form, the CDR3 reads TGCAGTGCTAGAGATGGGCTAGCGGGGGGGAACGAGCAGTACTTC. This sequence encodes CSARDGLAGGNEQYF.

The rearrangement links TRBV18 to TRBJ2-4; perhaps TRBD2 as D (5 bases). Trimming took 3 bases from V and 6 from J, leaving 12 bases between them. This CDR3 contains 14 residues. Looked up from germline, CDR1 is KGHSH and CDR2 is LQKENI. The CDR3 sequence is CASSPREGPNIQYF. The CDR3 nucleotides are TGTGCCAGCTCACCGCGAGAGGGCCCAAACATTCAGTACTTC.

V gene TRBV29-1 combines with J gene TRBJ2-2; D unresolved. The germline V gene encodes CDR1 SQVTM and CDR2 ANQGSEA. This CDR3 contains 14 residues. V lost 7 bases, J lost 6 bases, and 18 bases lay in between. Here the CDR3 DNA reads TGCAGCGCCTGGGTATCGGCTGCGTCCGGGGAGCTGTTTTTT. Translated, it gives CSAWVSAASGELFF.

This chain links TRBV6-2 or TRBV6-3 with TRBJ1-1; D is perhaps TRBD1 (6 bases). The ends were cut back, 6 bases at V and 2 bases at J, with 16 bases in the middle. From germline, CDR1 is MNHEY and CDR2 SVGEGT. The CDR3 runs to 15 residues. CDR3 DNA sequence: TGTGCCAGCAGGGAGCTACGGGACACCAACACTGAAGCTTTCTTT. It yields the protein CASRELRDTNTEAFF.

The chain uses TRBV5-1 and TRBJ2-3; 8 nucleotides agree with TRBD2. The V gene's germline CDR1 is SGHRS and CDR2 YFSETQ. The CDR3 consists of 15 residues. J gave up 6 bases and V 3 bases, and 9 bases lay outside the gene matches. In nucleotides, the CDR3 is TGCGCCAGCAGCTGGGCAGGCCTAGCGGGCGATACGCAGTATTTT. It encodes CASSWAGLAGDTQYF. Using reference TRBV5-1 and TRBJ2-3 for the parts outside the CDR3, the full variable domain is KAGVTQTPRYLIKTRGQQVTLSCSPISGHRSVSWYQQTPGQGLQFLFEYFSETQRNKGNFPGRFSGRQFSNSRSEMNVSTLELGDSALYLCASSWAGLAGDTQYFGPGTRLTVL.

The chain couples TRBV7-2 to TRBJ2-3; D uncertain. Germline CDR1 reads SGHTA; CDR2 reads FQGNSA. The CDR3 contains 16 residues. The germline V and J ends were trimmed by 5 bases and 0 bases, with 15 bases remaining between them. CDR3 loop: CASSQKPAFSTDTQYF. In DNA, the CDR3 is TGTGCCAGCAGCCAAAAACCAGCGTTCAGCACAGATACGCAGTATTTT.

This clonotype was counted ten times or more. V and J are TRBV4-2 and TRBJ1-4; D is undetermined. Trimming removed 0 bases from V and 8 bases from J, with 13 bases in between. CDR1 is LGHNA and CDR2 is YNFKEQ in the germline V gene. The CDR3 is made up of 15 amino acids. The CDR3 sequence: CASSQESGAAEKLFF. In nucleotides, the CDR3 is TGTGCCAGCAGCCAAGAATCCGGAGCAGCCGAAAAACTGTTTTTT.

The chain recombines TRBV12-3 or TRBV12-4 with TRBJ2-5; 11 bases are a match to TRBD1. The CDR3 is 16 residues long. V shed 6 bases and J 0 bases; nucleotides not matched to a gene: 6. The CDR3 nucleotides are TGTGCCAGCAGACGTCGGACAGGGGGCGACCAAGAGACCCAGTACTTC. Its protein product is CASRRRTGGDQETQYF.

V gene TRBV9 combines with J gene TRBJ2-5, with TRBD2 matching over 12 bases. The CDR3 runs 17 residues. The V and J ends lost 0 bases and 4 bases, in that order; junction bases with no gene match: 7. Germline V gene data show CDR1 as SGDLS and CDR2 as YYNGEE. CDR3 loop: CASSVGASGGAAETQYF. CDR3 in DNA: TGTGCCAGCAGCGTAGGGGCTAGCGGGGGGGCCGCAGAGACCCAGTACTTC. The full variable domain, its missing parts supplied by reference TRBV9 and TRBJ2-5, is DSGVTQTPKHLITATGQRVTLRCSPRSGDLSVYWYQQSLDQGLQFLIQYYNGEERAKGNILERFSAQQFPDLHSELNLSSLELGDSALYFCASSVGASGGAAETQYFGPGTRLLVL.

The V gene is TRBV5-4, the J gene TRBJ2-4; the match to TRBD1 covers 11 bases. CDR1 is SGHNT, CDR2 YYREEE, per germline (reference sequence). The CDR3 loop spans 16 amino acids. V shed 0 bases, J shed 13 bases, and the junction held 12 bases outside the gene matches. CDR3 DNA sequence: TGTGCCAGCAGCTTGGTTGGACAGGGGGCCTCCTACGCGCAGTACTTC. Translating gives CASSLVGQGASYAQYF.

This clonotype was detected only a few times. The V gene is TRBV5-1, the J gene TRBJ2-3; TRBD2 matches at 7 bases. The CDR3 has 15 amino acids. Germline CDR1 reads SGHRS; CDR2 reads YFSETQ. Trimming cost V 3 bases and J 0 bases; bases outside gene matches: 4. This CDR3 reads CASSSAGRSTDTQYF. DNA of the CDR3: TGCGCCAGCAGCTCAGCGGGGAGGAGCACAGATACGCAGTATTTT.

The rearrangement links TRBV9 to TRBJ1-2; the D gene is possibly TRBD1 (6 bases). The V gene's germline CDR1 is SGDLS and CDR2 YYNGEE. The V end was cut by 3 bases, the J end by 5 bases, with 14 bases between. This CDR3 has 14 amino acids. CDR3 region: CASSGVGGLYGYTF. Written as DNA, the CDR3 is TGTGCCAGCAGCGGAGTGGGGGGCTTGTATGGCTACACCTTC.

The genes are TRBV14 and TRBJ2-1; TRBD1 matches at 8 bases. Germline lookup yields CDR1 SGHDN and CDR2 FVKESK. Losses at the gene ends were 2 bases for V and 14 bases for J; bases not matched to a gene: 8. CDR3 length: 13 residues. This CDR3 reads CASSQRFGQGKFF. As DNA, the CDR3 is TGTGCCAGCAGCCAAAGATTCGGACAGGGAAAGTTCTTC.

The rearrangement links TRBV4-2 to TRBJ1-2; 8 bases match TRBD1. This CDR3 region has 14 residues. Germline V gene data show CDR1 as LGHNA and CDR2 as YNFKEQ. Trimming at V came to 4 bases and at J to 3 bases, leaving 4 bases not matched to a gene. The CDR3 DNA sequence: TGTGCCAGCAGCCCCAAACAGGGGGACTATGGCTACACCTTC. Amino acids: CASSPKQGDYGYTF.

This clonotype was seen a handful of times. The chain joins TRBV29-1 to TRBJ2-5, with 9 nucleotides matching TRBD2. V shed 5 bases, J shed 1 base, and the junction held 5 bases outside the gene matches. Per the germline V gene, CDR1 is SQVTM and CDR2 is ANQGSEA. The CDR3 loop spans 14 amino acids. This CDR3 reads CSVRGGGAQETQYF. The CDR3 region has the DNA TGCAGCGTTCGGGGCGGGGGGGCCCAAGAGACCCAGTACTTC.

The gene calls are TRBV11-2 and TRBJ1-5, with TRBD1 as a possible D gene (5 bases). Germline V CDR1 and CDR2: SGHAT, FQNNGV. Trimming cost V 4 bases and J 8 bases, with 12 bases left between them. CDR3 length: 13 amino acids. The CDR3 DNA reads TGTGCCAGCAGCTGGAACTGGGGGGAGCCCCAGCATTTT. Its protein product is CASSWNWGEPQHF.

The chain recombines TRBV5-1 with TRBJ2-3; D is undetermined. V was pared by 3 bases and J by 3 bases, with 11 bases between. CDR3 length equals 14 residues. Germline lookup yields CDR1 SGHRS and CDR2 YFSETQ. CDR3 sequence (DNA): TGCGCCAGCAGCTCGGCCCCCGGGACAGATACGCAGTATTTT. Its translation is CASSSAPGTDTQYF.

The rearrangement links TRBV12-3 or TRBV12-4 to TRBJ1-5; 7 bases line up with TRBD1. The CDR3 consists of 17 residues. J lost 1 base, V lost 3 bases, and 9 bases had no gene match. DNA of the CDR3: TGTGCCAGCAGTTTTTATTCCGACAGGGCCAGCAATCAGCCCCAGCATTTT. It is translated as CASSFYSDRASNQPQHF.

V gene TRBV27 combines with J gene TRBJ2-5; D might be TRBD1 (6 bases). V dropped 6 bases and J dropped 4 bases, with 12 bases sitting between them. This CDR3 is built from 13 residues. Germline V lookup: CDR1 MNHEY, CDR2 SMNVEV (reference sequence). The CDR3 loop is CASSSLGAETQYF. In DNA, the CDR3 is TGTGCCAGCAGCTCGCTGGGGGCAGAGACCCAGTACTTC.

The chain couples TRBV9 to TRBJ2-3; TRBD2 matches at 8 bases. CDR1 and CDR2 (germline): SGDLS, YYNGEE. The CDR3 is made up of 17 amino acids. Trimming cost V 3 bases and J 6 bases; bases outside gene matches: 15. CDR3 DNA sequence: TGTGCCAGCAGCGGAAGATTTAATAGCGGGGCCGGGGATACGCAGTATTTT. The encoded protein is CASSGRFNSGAGDTQYF.

The rearrangement uses TRBV15 and TRBJ2-5; 10 nucleotides line up with TRBD2. There are 14 residues in the CDR3. Trimming removed 6 bases from V and 4 bases from J; junction bases left unmatched: 5. Germline loops: CDR1 LNHNV, CDR2 YYDKDF (reference sequence). DNA for the CDR3: TGTGCCACCAGTTGGGCTAGCGGGGGAGAGACCCAGTACTTC. This translates into CATSWASGGETQYF.

The table lists this clonotype with a few counts. The CDR3 sequence: CASSAGATNEKLFF. CDR3 sequence (DNA): TGCGCCAGCAGCGCAGGTGCAACTAATGAAAAACTGTTTTTT. The chain joins TRBV5-1 to TRBJ1-4; the D is unclear. The germline V gene has CDR1 SGHRS and CDR2 YFSETQ. This CDR3 has 14 residues. Between the trimmed V and J ends, which lost 4 bases and 0 bases, there was a span of 7 bases.

This chain uses TRBV20-1 with TRBJ2-3, with D possibly being TRBD1 (5 bases). V lost 5 bases and J lost 0, with 9 bases in between. The germline V gene has CDR1 DFQATT and CDR2 SNEGSKA (reference sequence). The CDR3 extends over 13 amino acids. The CDR3 DNA is TGCAGTGCTCCGCGGACAAGCACAGATACGCAGTATTTT. Translating gives CSAPRTSTDTQYF.